This T cell receptor beta chain was found in a study of identical twins. MiXCR, run by TCRdb on the 5' RACE reads, gives a single entry per CDR3 protein. Of hundreds of thousands of distinct CDR3 sequences in the sample, roughly 26% are singletons; the top ten hold 2.9%. The CDR3 consists of 15 residues. CDR1 KGHDR and CDR2 SFDVKD come from the germline V gene. V shed 2 bases and J shed 2 bases, with 9 bases lying between them. Only a few counts were recorded for this clonotype. The antigen remains undetermined. General study points: Findings came from cross-sectional statistics, without long-term follow-up of donors.

This sample also belongs to another study, concerning T cells expressing NK-cell markers. That work adds: The authors derived TCR beta repertoires from sorted CD3+CD56+NKG2C+, CD3+CD56+NKG2C- and CD3+CD56-NKG2C+ T cells. In five to seven donors, dominant CD3+CD56+NKG2C+ clonotypes ranked among the top 10 CD8+ clonotypes. The study did not resolve the HCMV specificity of expanded NKG2C+ T cell clones.

The specimen was CD4+ T cells sorted from blood. The receptor's source is a woman under 30 in good health. This chain uses TRBV24-1 with TRBJ2-1; a weak D match, TRBD2 (5 bases). The CDR3, as DNA: TGTGCCACCAGTGATTCACGGGGTACCTACAATGAGCAGTTCTTC. Translating gives CATSDSRGTYNEQFF.